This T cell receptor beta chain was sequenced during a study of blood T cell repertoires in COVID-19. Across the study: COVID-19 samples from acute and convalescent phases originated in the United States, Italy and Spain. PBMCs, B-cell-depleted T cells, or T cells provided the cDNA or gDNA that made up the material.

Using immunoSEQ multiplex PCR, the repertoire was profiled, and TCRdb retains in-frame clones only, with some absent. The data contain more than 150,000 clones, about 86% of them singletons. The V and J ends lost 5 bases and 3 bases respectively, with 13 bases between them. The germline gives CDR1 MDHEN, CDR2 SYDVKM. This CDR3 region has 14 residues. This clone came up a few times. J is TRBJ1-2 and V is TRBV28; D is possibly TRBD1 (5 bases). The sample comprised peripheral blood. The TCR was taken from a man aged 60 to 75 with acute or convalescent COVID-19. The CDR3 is CASSLRQNHYGYTF. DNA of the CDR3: TGTGCCAGCAGTCTCCGACAGAACCACTATGGCTACACCTTC.